This T cell receptor beta chain came from a study of CD8 T cells in Susac syndrome. The CDR3 sequence is 13 residues long. V was shortened by 7 bases and J by 4 bases, with 13 bases between the two germline ends. Germline V lookup: CDR1 SGHTA, CDR2 FQGNSA. It was with random hexamers that roughly 0.5 to 1 ug RNA was reverse transcribed. TCRdb recomputed calls from the immunoSEQ multiplex PCR reads with MiXCR, one row per CDR3 protein. The sample lists 90,000 to 150,000 distinct CDR3 sequences, 92% occurring once. This clonotype originated in a human donor in good health. Sample: CD8+ T cells from PBMCs. This chain connects TRBV7-2 to TRBJ1-2; the D is unclear. The CDR3 DNA reads TGTGCCAGCACCTCGTCGCGGTTCTATGGCTACACCTTC. Protein product: CASTSSRFYGYTF.